The clone carrying this TCR beta chain has ten or more counts. The sample is drawn from a study of patients with pleural tuberculosis. TCRdb re-called the reads through MiXCR, storing one row per CDR3 protein. The sample holds tens of thousands of distinct CDR3 sequences, 6% to 9.5% seen once. Trimming pared 0 bases from V and 3 bases from J, leaving 8 bases between. CDR1 and CDR2 (germline): SGHAT, FQDESV (reference sequence). The CDR3 has 14 amino acids. The TCR comes from a human donor with pleural tuberculosis. The rearrangement links TRBV11-1 to TRBJ1-2; a possible D gene is TRBD1 (6 bases). The DNA for the CDR3 is TGTGCCAGCAGCTTAGCGCCAGGGGACTATGGCTACACCTTC. This gives the protein CASSLAPGDYGYTF.